The 28 T cell receptor beta chains given below trace back to one sample, sequenced in a study of T-cell memory formation after mild COVID-19. In TCRdb, the 5' RACE reads were re-called with MiXCR into one record per CDR3 protein. The sample consists of around 390,000 distinct CDR3 sequences, around a sixth of them appearing once. The sequenced sample consisted of PBMCs or a T cell subset sorted from them (not recorded which). These receptor sequences come from a man in his late teens or twenties who had mild COVID-19 (a few samples of this study predate the infection). Cell type and time point are not known.

There are many counts of this clonotype. The rearrangement uses TRBV5-1 and TRBJ2-1, with D unresolved. Germline CDR1 is SGHRS and CDR2 is YFSETQ. Trimming removed 2 bases at V and 0 bases at J, with 9 bases between. The CDR3 sequence is 15 residues long. The CDR3 DNA follows: TGCGCCAGCAGCTTCCAGGACCTCTCCTACAATGAGCAGTTCTTC. As protein: CASSFQDLSYNEQFF.

V and J are TRBV11-1 and TRBJ2-7, with unresolved D. V was pared by 5 bases and J by 3 bases, with 11 bases between. This CDR3 is 13 amino acids long. Germline CDR1 and CDR2: SGHAT and FQDESV (reference sequence). For the CDR3, the DNA is TGTGCCAGCAGCCATGAAACACTCTACGAGCAGTACGTC. Encoded protein: CASSHETLYEQYV.

The chain links TRBV12-3 or TRBV12-4 to TRBJ1-1; 8 bases agree with TRBD1. The ends lost 8 bases at V and 2 bases at J; junction bases unmatched: 7. The CDR3 spans 14 residues. The CDR3 region has the DNA TGTGCCAGCCGAAAACAGGGGGTAAACACTGAAGCTTTCTTT. This translates into CASRKQGVNTEAFF.

The chain links TRBV9 to TRBJ2-5; D is unclear. Trimming took 3 bases from V and 1 from J, leaving 7 bases between them. The CDR3 covers 13 residues. CDR1 is SGDLS, CDR2 YYNGEE, per germline. The CDR3: CASSASTQETQYF. The CDR3, as DNA: TGTGCCAGCAGCGCAAGCACCCAAGAGACCCAGTACTTC.

This clonotype was observed a few times. V gene TRBV15 combines with J gene TRBJ1-5, with 7 bases fitting TRBD1. Germline V gene lookup returns CDR1 LNHNV and CDR2 YYDKDF (reference sequence). J lost 7 bases, V lost 5 bases, and 11 bases had no gene match. This CDR3 has 15 amino acids. As DNA, the CDR3 is TGTGCCACCAGCGAACTACTCAGGGGGGACCAGCCCCAGCATTTT. Its translation: CATSELLRGDQPQHF.

The chain recombines TRBV7-9 with TRBJ1-1; 9 bases are a match to TRBD1. Looked up from germline, CDR1 is SEHNR and CDR2 is FQNEAQ (reference sequence). V lost 3 bases and J lost 4; bases outside the gene matches: 9. The CDR3 covers 16 residues. In nucleotides, the CDR3 is TGTGCCAGCAGCTTGTCAACAGGGGGCGCGGTCACTGAAGCTTTCTTT. Translated: CASSLSTGGAVTEAFF.

This sequence joins TRBV4-2 and TRBJ2-7, with D perhaps matching TRBD1 (5 bases). CDR1 is LGHNA and CDR2 is YNFKEQ in the germline V gene. The CDR3 is 14 amino acids. Trimming cost V 3 bases and J 5 bases, with 14 bases left between them. The CDR3 nucleotides are TGTGCCAGCAGCCAGACCGGACAAATCCACGAGCAGTACTTC. This gives the protein CASSQTGQIHEQYF.

The V and J genes are TRBV4-2 and TRBJ1-2, with D unclear. CDR1 is LGHNA and CDR2 is YNFKEQ in the germline V gene. The CDR3 is 13 residues long. The V end lost 1 base, the J end lost 0 bases, and 3 bases lay between the germline ends. This chain's CDR3 is CASSQVTNYGYTF. The DNA for the CDR3 is TGTGCCAGCAGCCAAGTTACTAACTATGGCTACACCTTC.

In nucleotides, the CDR3 is TGTGCCAGCAGCTTAACTCGAACTGAAGCTTTCTTT. Protein: CASSLTRTEAFF. This sequence joins TRBV7-2 and TRBJ1-1; no definite D call. Trimming removed 2 bases from V and 5 bases from J, with 6 bases in between. The V gene's germline CDR1 is SGHTA and CDR2 FQGNSA. The CDR3 has 12 residues.

This clonotype occurred many times. The chain couples TRBV18 to TRBJ2-2; D not certain. The CDR3 consists of 14 residues. The germline CDR1 and CDR2 sequences are KGHSH and LQKENI. V gave up 6 bases and J gave up 4 bases, with 12 bases separating them. The CDR3 DNA sequence: TGTGCCAGCTCGTCCCCAGCTGGCACCGGGGAGCTGTTTTTT. This codes for CASSSPAGTGELFF.

This clonotype was seen more than once but under ten times. The genes are TRBV20-1 and TRBJ2-1; 7 bases line up with TRBD2. In germline, CDR1 is DFQATT, CDR2 SNEGSKA (reference sequence). This CDR3 region has 14 residues. Germline trimming cut 6 bases from V and 3 bases from J; bases unmatched to any gene: 8. The CDR3 sequence is CSALGGVVYNEQFF. CDR3 in DNA: TGCAGTGCCTTGGGAGGGGTCGTCTACAATGAGCAGTTCTTC.

This clonotype was found a few times. The chain uses TRBV5-5 and TRBJ2-1, with TRBD1 matching over 11 bases. Germline-derived CDR1 and CDR2 are SGHKS and YYEKEE (reference sequence). Trimming cost V 4 bases and J 0 bases; bases outside gene matches: 18. There are 21 residues in the CDR3. This chain's CDR3 is CASSLQAPGQGGLSSYNEQFF. The DNA of the CDR3 is TGTGCCAGCAGCCTCCAGGCACCGGGACAGGGGGGCCTCAGCTCCTACAATGAGCAGTTCTTC.

V usage is TRBV6-2 or TRBV6-3 and J usage is TRBJ1-1; unclear D gene. The germline V gene has CDR1 MNHEY and CDR2 SVGEGT. The CDR3 contains 12 residues. The V end was cut by 4 bases, the J end by 7 bases, with 10 bases between. The CDR3 reads CASSWIRDEAFF. In nucleotides, the CDR3 is TGTGCCAGCAGTTGGATTCGGGATGAAGCTTTCTTT.

This clonotype has only a few counts. The V gene is TRBV10-3, the J gene TRBJ2-5; D is ambiguous. V dropped 6 bases and J dropped 3 bases, with 11 bases sitting between them. The CDR3 sequence is 13 residues long. CDR1 ENHRY and CDR2 SYGVKD come from the germline V gene. The CDR3 region is CAISARTEETQYF. For the CDR3, the DNA is TGTGCCATCAGCGCCCGGACGGAAGAGACCCAGTACTTC.

This chain connects TRBV5-5 to TRBJ2-5; tentative D call: TRBD2 (5 bases). The CDR3 is made up of 16 amino acids. The V gene lost 3 bases and the J gene lost 1 base, with 16 bases spanning the gap. Per germline, CDR1 SGHKS and CDR2 YYEKEE (reference sequence). CDR3 in amino acids: CASSSAGWDGQETQYF. Written as DNA, the CDR3 is TGTGCCAGCAGCTCCGCGGGTTGGGATGGCCAAGAGACCCAGTACTTC. The entire variable domain, with the rest obtained from reference TRBV5-5 and TRBJ2-5, is as follows: DAGVTQSPTHLIKTRGQQVTLRCSPISGHKSVSWYQQVLGQGPQFIFQYYEKEERGRGNFPDRFSARQFPNYSSELNVNALLLGDSALYLCASSSAGWDGQETQYFGPGTRLLVL.

Regarding this clonotype: The junction departs from the called germline gene at one end, perhaps through a read error. This chain uses TRBV5-6 with TRBJ1-5; 9 bases fit TRBD1. Germline V CDR1 and CDR2: SGHDT, YYEEEE. The CDR3 is 15 amino acids. CDR3 residues: CASSLEGQGYQPQNF. CDR3 bases: TGTGCCAGCAGCTTGGAGGGACAGGGTTATCAGCCCCAGAATTTT.

The sample holds a few counts of this clonotype. This chain joins TRBV7-2 and TRBJ2-7; 8 bases are a match to TRBD2. The germline gives CDR1 SGHTA, CDR2 FQGNSA. The CDR3 is 16 residues long. V shed 0 bases and J 0 bases; nucleotides not matched to a gene: 4. As DNA, the CDR3 is TGTGCCAGCAGCTTAGCTGGCGGGGGGCTCTCCTACGAGCAGTACTTC. Amino acid sequence: CASSLAGGGLSYEQYF.

The CDR3 reads CSARPQGWETQYF. The CDR3 DNA follows: TGCAGTGCTCGACCACAGGGGTGGGAGACCCAGTACTTC. The chain joins TRBV20-1 to TRBJ2-5, with 7 bases that match TRBD1. The V gene's germline CDR1 is DFQATT and CDR2 SNEGSKA (reference sequence). The CDR3 extends over 13 amino acids. Unmatched junction bases numbered 8, after V lost 5 bases and J lost 5 bases.

This clonotype occurred many times. The chain links TRBV28 to TRBJ1-3; no clear D gene. The germline gives CDR1 MDHEN, CDR2 SYDVKM. The CDR3 consists of 13 residues. V lost 7 bases and J 4 bases, leaving 11 bases between the germline ends. CDR3 DNA: TGTGCCAGCACCTTTTCGGTGGGAAACACCATATATTTT. This gives the protein CASTFSVGNTIYF.

Only a few counts were recorded for this clonotype. The rearrangement links TRBV10-3 to TRBJ1-4; TRBD1 aligns across 8 bases. The germline V gene has CDR1 ENHRY and CDR2 SYGVKD. The junction had 18 bases not matched to a gene; V was cut back by 8 bases and J by 7 bases. This CDR3 has 17 residues. CDR3 sequence: CAIGPWAGGLQVEKLFF. CDR3 sequence (DNA): TGTGCCATCGGACCCTGGGCAGGGGGCCTTCAGGTTGAAAAACTGTTTTTT.

This chain connects TRBV6-5 to TRBJ1-2; D may be TRBD1 (6 bases). Germline V CDR1 and CDR2: MNHEY, SVGAGI. The CDR3 contains 14 residues. Trimming pared 1 base from V and 8 bases from J, leaving 14 bases between. Here the CDR3 DNA reads TGTGCCAGCAGTTACTTTAGGGGGGCCGGCGGCTACACCTTC. This codes for CASSYFRGAGGYTF.

This clonotype was observed a handful of times. The chain couples TRBV7-9 to TRBJ1-2; D gene unclear. Trimming took 1 base from V and 4 from J, leaving 10 bases between them. Germline loops: CDR1 SEHNR, CDR2 FQNEAQ (reference sequence). The CDR3 length is 14 residues. CDR3 amino acids: CASSLVAGPYGYTF. The CDR3 region has the DNA TGTGCCAGCAGCTTAGTCGCAGGTCCCTATGGCTACACCTTC. Combining the CDR3 with reference TRBV7-9 and TRBJ1-2 gives the whole variable domain DTGVSQNPRHKITKRGQNVTFRCDPISEHNRLYWYRQTLGQGPEFLTYFQNEAQLEKSRLLSDRFSAERPKGSFSTLEIQRTEQGDSAMYLCASSLVAGPYGYTFGSGTRLTVV.

In this sample, this clonotype turned up a few times. V usage is TRBV20-1 and J usage is TRBJ2-6; D is uncertain. This CDR3 contains 13 residues. Germline lookup yields CDR1 DFQATT and CDR2 SNEGSKA (reference sequence). Trimming stripped 3 bases from V and 2 bases from J, with 5 bases between. CDR3 loop: CSASLPGANVLTF. The DNA of the CDR3 is TGCAGTGCTAGTCTGCCTGGGGCCAACGTCCTGACTTTC.

This clonotype has a handful of counts. The V call is TRBV21-1, the J call TRBJ1-1; TRBD1, the D gene given by the table, was not confirmed from the DNA. TRBV21-1 is given as a pseudogene. The CDR3 runs 14 residues. CDR3 protein: CASSKALGGTEAFF. CDR3 coding DNA: TGTGCCAGCAGCAAAGCCTTGGGGGGGACTGAAGCTTTCTTT.

This clonotype was seen at least ten times. The genes are TRBV5-1 and TRBJ1-6, with 8 nucleotides matching TRBD1. CDR3 size: 14 residues. Looked up from germline, CDR1 is SGHRS and CDR2 is YFSETQ. V shed 4 bases and J 5 bases; nucleotides not matched to a gene: 2. CDR3 sequence (DNA): TGCGCCAGCAGCGGACAGGGAAATAATTCACCCCTCCACTTT. Protein product: CASSGQGNNSPLHF.

This clonotype was seen more than once but under ten times. The chain recombines TRBV7-9 with TRBJ2-2; D is possibly TRBD1 (5 bases). The CDR3 covers 16 residues. Germline V CDR1 and CDR2: SEHNR, FQNEAQ (reference sequence). V was shortened by 0 bases and J by 5 bases, with 13 bases between the two germline ends. This chain's CDR3 is CASSLAYRKQTGELFF. CDR3 bases: TGTGCCAGCAGCTTAGCTTACAGGAAACAGACCGGGGAGCTGTTTTTT.

The genes are TRBV7-9 and TRBJ2-7; 7 bases align to TRBD2. Germline-derived CDR1 and CDR2 are SEHNR and FQNEAQ (reference sequence). CDR3 length equals 14 residues. J was trimmed by 3 bases and V by 5 bases; bases with no gene match: 7. Here the CDR3 DNA reads TGTGCCAGCAGCCCGAGGACTAGAGGCTACGAGCAGTACTTC. It encodes CASSPRTRGYEQYF.

This clonotype has only a few counts. The rearrangement joins TRBV29-1 to TRBJ1-2, with 7 bases fitting TRBD1. This CDR3 has 15 residues. Unmatched junction bases numbered 9, after V lost 1 base and J lost 4 bases. Germline assignment: CDR1 SQVTM and CDR2 ANQGSEA. CDR3 residues: CSVEGLTGLFYGYTF. For the CDR3, the DNA is TGCAGCGTTGAAGGTTTGACAGGGTTATTCTATGGCTACACCTTC.